This T cell receptor (beta chain) was obtained from a study of control samples from healthy donors and cancer patients. Clones were sequenced by immunoSEQ multiplex PCR, and TCRdb holds only the in-frame ones, with some missing. The table lists tens of thousands of clones, over 75% of them singletons. CDR1 MNHNS and CDR2 SASEGT come from the germline V gene. The CDR3 is made up of 15 amino acids. V dropped 3 bases and J dropped 4; count of bases not matched to a gene: 3. Sequencing used blood. The clonotype originates from a woman in her late teens or twenties in good health. The chain is built from TRBV6-1 and TRBJ1-6; 7 nucleotides align to TRBD1. This CDR3 is CASSDSQGYNSPLHF. The CDR3, as DNA: TGTGCCAGCAGTGATTCACAGGGGTATAATTCACCCCTCCACTTT.